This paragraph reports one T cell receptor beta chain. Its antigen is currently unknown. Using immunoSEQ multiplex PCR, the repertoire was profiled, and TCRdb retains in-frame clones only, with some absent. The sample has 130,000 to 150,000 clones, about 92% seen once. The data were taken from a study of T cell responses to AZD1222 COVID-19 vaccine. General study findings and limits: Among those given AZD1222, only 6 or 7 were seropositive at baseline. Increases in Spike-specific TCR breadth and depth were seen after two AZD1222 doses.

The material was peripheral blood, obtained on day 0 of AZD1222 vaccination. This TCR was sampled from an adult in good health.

CDR3 in DNA: TGTGCCAGCAGTGATCTCCTATCGCTTAGCCTGGGAGAGACCCAGTACTTC. Protein product: CASSDLLSLSLGETQYF. This chain connects TRBV25-1 to TRBJ2-5; D call uncertain. Trimming removed 3 bases from V and 4 bases from J, with 21 bases in between. The V gene's germline CDR1 is MGHDK and CDR2 SYGVNS. The CDR3 consists of 17 residues.